This TCR beta chain was profiled in a study of T cell repertoires in cytomegalovirus infection. Background on the study: The authors used CMV epitopes that were HLA-C-restricted (recently identified) and HLA-B-restricted (well studied). Matching HLA type, along with CMV infection, was indicated by public TCR beta signatures. Broader study findings: CMV carriers with the relevant HLA were identified by cumulative public TCR beta family frequency. CMV-specific TCR beta clonotypes restricted by HLA-C dominated the ex vivo response.

Each CDR3 protein gets one entry after TCRdb re-called the reads with MiXCR. This table has fewer than 950,000 distinct CDR3 sequences, less than 35% appearing once. Remarks on this clonotype: Its antigen is not identified.

The germline V and J ends were trimmed by 0 bases and 2 bases, with 17 bases remaining between them. CDR3 length: 17 residues. CDR1 is SGHRS and CDR2 is YFSETQ in the germline V gene. The TCR comes from a human donor in good health (CMV status not recorded). Some clones in this sample may be carry-over from other donors' samples. The chain recombines TRBV5-1 with TRBJ1-2; D may be TRBD1 (5 bases). This specimen consisted of cultured CD8+ T cells from PBMCs, obtained from culture after CMV antigen stimulation. CDR3 loop: CASSLVEGGTQNYGYTF. CDR3 sequence (DNA): TGCGCCAGCAGCTTGGTGGAAGGCGGGACGCAAAACTATGGCTACACCTTC.